Sequencing of this T cell receptor (beta chain) was carried out in a study of shared clonotypes between healthy human individuals. Deep-level settings were used for running the assay. Clones were sequenced by immunoSEQ multiplex PCR, and TCRdb holds only the in-frame ones, with some missing. The sample includes over 400,000 clones, about 96% of them seen just once. A remark on this clone: The target antigen is unknown.

Study-level points and caveats: Clonotypes shared by all four sorted-subset donors had higher generation probabilities than non-shared clonotypes. Among the subsets, naive ones generally showed larger estimated richness than memory ones.

The CDR3 has 15 residues. In germline, CDR1 is SGHAT, CDR2 FQNNGV. Deletions cut 1 base from V and 1 base from J, with 10 bases between. The origin of this receptor is a woman aged 25 to 39 in good health. Source material: naive CD4+ T cells sorted from blood. Documented subset: CD45RA+ positively selected. V and J are TRBV11-2 and TRBJ1-1; D is possibly TRBD1 (5 bases). DNA for the CDR3: TGTGCCAGCAGCTTAGTTACGGGGACGAACACTGAAGCTTTCTTT. It is translated as CASSLVTGTNTEAFF.